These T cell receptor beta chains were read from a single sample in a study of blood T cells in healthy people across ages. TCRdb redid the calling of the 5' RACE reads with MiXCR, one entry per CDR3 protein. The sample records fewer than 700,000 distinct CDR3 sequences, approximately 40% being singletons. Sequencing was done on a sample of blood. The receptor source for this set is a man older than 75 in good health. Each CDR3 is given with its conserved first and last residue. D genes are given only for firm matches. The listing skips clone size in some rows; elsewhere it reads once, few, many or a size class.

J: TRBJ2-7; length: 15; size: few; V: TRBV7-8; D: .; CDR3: CASTLKGAFGGEQYF; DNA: TGTGCCAGCACCCTAAAGGGAGCCTTCGGGGGCGAGCAGTACTTC
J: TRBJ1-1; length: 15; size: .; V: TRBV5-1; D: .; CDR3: CASSPLGSVATEAFF; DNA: TGCGCCAGCAGCCCCTTAGGTTCCGTGGCCACTGAAGCTTTCTTT
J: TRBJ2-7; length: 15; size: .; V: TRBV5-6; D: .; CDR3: CASSTGPQPLYEQYF; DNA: TGTGCCAGCTCTACCGGACCCCAACCCCTCTACGAGCAGTACTTC
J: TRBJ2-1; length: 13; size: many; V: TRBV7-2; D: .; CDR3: CASSLTSGDEQFF; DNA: TGTGCCAGCAGCTTAACTTCCGGGGATGAGCAGTTCTTC
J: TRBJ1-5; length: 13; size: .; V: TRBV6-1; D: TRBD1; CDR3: CASSGQGVQPQHF; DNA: TGTGCCAGCAGTGGACAGGGGGTACAGCCCCAGCATTTT
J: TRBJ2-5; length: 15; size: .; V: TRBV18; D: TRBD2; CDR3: CASSPPVISGETQYF; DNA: TGTGCCAGCTCACCACCGGTTATTAGCGGGGAGACCCAGTACTTC
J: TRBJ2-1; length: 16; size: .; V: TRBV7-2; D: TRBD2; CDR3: CASSTSGRAFYNEQFF; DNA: TGTGCCAGCAGCACTAGCGGGAGGGCCTTTTACAATGAGCAGTTCTTC
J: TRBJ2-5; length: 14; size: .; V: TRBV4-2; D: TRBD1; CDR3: CARSQGGSQETQYF; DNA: TGTGCCCGCAGCCAAGGGGGCAGCCAAGAGACCCAGTACTTC
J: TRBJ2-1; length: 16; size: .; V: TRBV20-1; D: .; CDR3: CSARGEDSFSYNEQFF; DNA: TGCAGTGCTAGAGGGGAAGACAGTTTCTCCTACAATGAGCAGTTCTTC
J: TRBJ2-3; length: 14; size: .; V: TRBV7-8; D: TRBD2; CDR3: CASSLWTSQDTQYF; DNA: TGTGCCAGCAGCCTCTGGACTAGCCAGGATACGCAGTATTTT
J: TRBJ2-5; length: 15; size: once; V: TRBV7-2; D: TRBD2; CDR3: CASSTSGGAYNEQYF; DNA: TGTGCCAGCAGCACTAGCGGGGGGGCCTACAATGAGCAGTACTTC
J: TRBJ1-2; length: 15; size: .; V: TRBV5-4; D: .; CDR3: CASSLVGGSNYGYTF; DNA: TGTGCCAGCAGCTTGGTTGGTGGCTCGAACTATGGCTACACCTTC
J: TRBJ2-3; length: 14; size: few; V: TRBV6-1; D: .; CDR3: CASKKAGSTDTQYF; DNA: TGTGCCAGCAAGAAAGCAGGGAGTACAGATACGCAGTATTTT
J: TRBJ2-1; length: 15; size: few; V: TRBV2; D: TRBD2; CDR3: CASSGIRAGNNEQFF; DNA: TGTGCCAGCAGTGGAATTCGAGCGGGAAACAATGAGCAGTTCTTC
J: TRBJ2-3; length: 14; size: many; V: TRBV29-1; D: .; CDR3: CSVTGLENTDTQYF; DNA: TGCAGCGTCACGGGACTCGAGAACACAGATACGCAGTATTTT
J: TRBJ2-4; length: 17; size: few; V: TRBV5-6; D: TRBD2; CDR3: CASSLKTGGFGKNIQYF; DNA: TGTGCCAGCAGCTTGAAGACGGGGGGGTTCGGCAAAAACATTCAGTACTTC
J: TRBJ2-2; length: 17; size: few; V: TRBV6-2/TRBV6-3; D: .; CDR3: CASSYSKGDLNTGELFF; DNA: TGTGCCAGCAGTTACTCGAAGGGTGATCTTAACACCGGGGAGCTGTTTTTT
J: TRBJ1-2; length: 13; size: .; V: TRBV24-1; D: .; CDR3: CATSEGNNYGYTF; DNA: TGTGCCACCAGTGAGGGGAACAACTATGGCTACACCTTC
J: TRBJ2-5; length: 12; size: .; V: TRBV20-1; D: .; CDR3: CSASRDGRTQYF; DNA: TGCAGTGCTAGCCGGGACGGACGGACCCAGTACTTC
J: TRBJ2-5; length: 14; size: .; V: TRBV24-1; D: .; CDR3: CATSKVRRQETQYF; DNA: TGTGCCACCAGTAAGGTTCGGAGGCAAGAGACCCAGTACTTC
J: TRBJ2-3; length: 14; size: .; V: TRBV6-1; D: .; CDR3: CASSERLSTDTQYF; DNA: TGTGCCAGCAGTGAACGACTGAGCACAGATACGCAGTATTTT
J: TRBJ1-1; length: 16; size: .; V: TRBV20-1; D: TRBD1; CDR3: CSARDPGTGGWTEAFF; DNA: TGCAGTGCTAGAGATCCAGGTACAGGGGGCTGGACTGAAGCTTTCTTT
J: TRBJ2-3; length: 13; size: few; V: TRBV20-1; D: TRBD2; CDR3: CSGPGLAGDTQYF; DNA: TGCAGTGGACCGGGACTAGCGGGAGATACGCAGTATTTT
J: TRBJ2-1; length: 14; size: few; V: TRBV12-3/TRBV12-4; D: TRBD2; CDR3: CASGRENTYNEQFF; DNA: TGTGCCAGCGGGCGGGAGAATACCTACAATGAGCAGTTCTTC
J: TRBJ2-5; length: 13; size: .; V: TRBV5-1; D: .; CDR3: CASSPQLEETQYF; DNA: TGCGCCAGCAGCCCACAGCTTGAAGAGACCCAGTACTTC
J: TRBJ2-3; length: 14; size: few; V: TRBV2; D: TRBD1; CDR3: CASRMSTGGDTQYF; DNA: TGTGCCAGCAGGATGAGTACAGGGGGTGATACGCAGTATTTT